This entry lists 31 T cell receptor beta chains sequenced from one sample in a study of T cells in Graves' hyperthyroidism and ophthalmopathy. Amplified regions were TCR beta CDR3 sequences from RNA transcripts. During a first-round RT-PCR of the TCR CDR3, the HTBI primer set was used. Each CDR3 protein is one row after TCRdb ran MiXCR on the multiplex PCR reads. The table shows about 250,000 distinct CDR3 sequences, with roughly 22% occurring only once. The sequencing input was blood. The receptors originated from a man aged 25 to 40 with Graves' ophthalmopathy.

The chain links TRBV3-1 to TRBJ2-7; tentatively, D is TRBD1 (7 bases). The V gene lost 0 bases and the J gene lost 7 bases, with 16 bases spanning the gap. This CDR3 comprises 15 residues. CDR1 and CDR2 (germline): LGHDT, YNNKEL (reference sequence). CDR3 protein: CASSQDPGGLLEQYF. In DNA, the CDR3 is TGTGCCAGCAGCCAAGATCCAGGGGGGCTCTTGGAGCAGTACTTC.

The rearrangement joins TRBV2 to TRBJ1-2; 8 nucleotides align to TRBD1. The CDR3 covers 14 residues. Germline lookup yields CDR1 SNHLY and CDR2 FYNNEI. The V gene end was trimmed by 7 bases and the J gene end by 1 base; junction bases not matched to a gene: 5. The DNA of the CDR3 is TGTGCCAGCAAAAGACAGGGGATTAACTATGGCTACACCTTC. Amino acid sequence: CASKRQGINYGYTF.

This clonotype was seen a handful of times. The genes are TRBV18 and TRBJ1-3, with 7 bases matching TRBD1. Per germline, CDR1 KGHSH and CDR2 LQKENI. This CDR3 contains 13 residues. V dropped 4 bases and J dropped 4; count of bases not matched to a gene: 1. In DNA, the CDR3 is TGTGCCAGCTCACAGGACAGGGGAAACACCATATATTTT. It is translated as CASSQDRGNTIYF. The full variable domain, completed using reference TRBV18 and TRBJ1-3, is NAGVMQNPRHLVRRRGQEARLRCSPMKGHSHVYWYRQLPEEGLKFMVYLQKENIIDESGMPKERFSAEFPKEGPSILRIQQVVRGDSAAYFCASSQDRGNTIYFGEGSWLTVV.

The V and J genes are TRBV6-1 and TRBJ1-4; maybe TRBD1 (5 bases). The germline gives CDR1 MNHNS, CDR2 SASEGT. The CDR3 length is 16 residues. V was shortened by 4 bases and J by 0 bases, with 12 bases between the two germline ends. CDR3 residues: CASSGTIRATNEKLFF. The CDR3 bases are TGTGCCAGCAGTGGAACGATCAGGGCAACTAATGAAAAACTGTTTTTT.

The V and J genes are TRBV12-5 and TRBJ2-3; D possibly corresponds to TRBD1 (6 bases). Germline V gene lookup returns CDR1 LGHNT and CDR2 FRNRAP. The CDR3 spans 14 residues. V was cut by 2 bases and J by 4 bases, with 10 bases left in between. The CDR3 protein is CASGLIAGADTQYF. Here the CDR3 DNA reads TGTGCTAGTGGTTTGATAGCAGGGGCAGATACGCAGTATTTT.

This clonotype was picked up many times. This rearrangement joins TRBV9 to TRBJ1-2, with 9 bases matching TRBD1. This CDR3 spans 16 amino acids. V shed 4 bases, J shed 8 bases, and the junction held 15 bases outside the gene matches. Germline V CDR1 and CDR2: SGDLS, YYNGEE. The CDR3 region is CASSIVPGQGVEGYTF. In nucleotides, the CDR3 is TGTGCCAGCAGCATAGTACCGGGACAGGGAGTGGAGGGCTACACCTTC. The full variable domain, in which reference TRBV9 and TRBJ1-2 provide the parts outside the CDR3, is DSGVTQTPKHLITATGQRVTLRCSPRSGDLSVYWYQQSLDQGLQFLIQYYNGEERAKGNILERFSAQQFPDLHSELNLSSLELGDSALYFCASSIVPGQGVEGYTFGSGTRLTVV.

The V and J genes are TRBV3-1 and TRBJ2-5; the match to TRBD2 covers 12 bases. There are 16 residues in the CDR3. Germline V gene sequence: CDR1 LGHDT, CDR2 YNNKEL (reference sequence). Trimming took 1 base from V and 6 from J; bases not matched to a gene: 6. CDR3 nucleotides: TGTGCCAGCAGCCAAGTTACTAGCGGGGGGAGGAAGACCCAGTACTTC. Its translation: CASSQVTSGGRKTQYF.

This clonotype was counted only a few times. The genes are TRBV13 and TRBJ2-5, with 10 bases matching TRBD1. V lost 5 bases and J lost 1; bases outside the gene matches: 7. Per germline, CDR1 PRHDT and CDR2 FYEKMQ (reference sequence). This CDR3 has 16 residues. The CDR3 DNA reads TGTGCCAGCAGCGCTCGGGACAGGGGTTTCCAAGAGACCCAGTACTTC. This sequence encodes CASSARDRGFQETQYF.

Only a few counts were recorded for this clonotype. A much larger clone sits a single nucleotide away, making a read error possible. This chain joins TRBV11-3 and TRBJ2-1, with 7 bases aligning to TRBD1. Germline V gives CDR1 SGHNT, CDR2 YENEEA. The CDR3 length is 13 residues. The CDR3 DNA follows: TGTGCCAGCAGCTCGACAGGGATCAATGAGCGGTTCTTC. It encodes CASSSTGINERFF.

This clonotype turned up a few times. CDR3 coding DNA: TGTGCCAGCAGAGAATACCTCGGGACAGAGAGAACCACCGGGGAGCTGTTTTTT. It codes for CASREYLGTERTTGELFF. The genes are TRBV6-5 and TRBJ2-2; 7 bases are a match to TRBD1. V shed 6 bases, J shed 4 bases, and the junction held 17 bases outside the gene matches. Germline CDR1 is MNHEY and CDR2 is SVGAGI. CDR3 length: 18 amino acids.

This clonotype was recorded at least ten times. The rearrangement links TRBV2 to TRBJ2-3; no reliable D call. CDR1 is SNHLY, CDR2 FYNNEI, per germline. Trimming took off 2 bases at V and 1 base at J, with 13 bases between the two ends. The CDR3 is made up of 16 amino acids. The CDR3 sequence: CASSELVRAGTDTQYF. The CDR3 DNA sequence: TGTGCCAGCAGTGAATTGGTTCGGGCAGGCACAGATACGCAGTATTTT.

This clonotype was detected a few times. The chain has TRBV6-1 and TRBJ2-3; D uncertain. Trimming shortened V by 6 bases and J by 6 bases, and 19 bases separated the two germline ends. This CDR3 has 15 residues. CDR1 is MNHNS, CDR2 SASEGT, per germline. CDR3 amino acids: CASSMTSSVWDTQYF. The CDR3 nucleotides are TGTGCCAGCAGCATGACATCCTCTGTATGGGATACGCAGTATTTT.

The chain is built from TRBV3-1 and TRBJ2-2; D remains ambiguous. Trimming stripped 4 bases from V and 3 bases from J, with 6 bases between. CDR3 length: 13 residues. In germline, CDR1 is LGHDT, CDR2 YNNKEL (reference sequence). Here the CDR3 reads CASSRVDTGELFF. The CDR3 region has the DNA TGTGCCAGCAGCCGAGTAGACACCGGGGAGCTGTTTTTT.

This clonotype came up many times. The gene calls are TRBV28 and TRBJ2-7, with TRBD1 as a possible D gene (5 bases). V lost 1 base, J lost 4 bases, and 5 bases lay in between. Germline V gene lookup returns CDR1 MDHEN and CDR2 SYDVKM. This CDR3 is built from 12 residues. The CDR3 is CASSLSGYEQYF. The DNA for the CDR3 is TGTGCCAGCAGTTTATCAGGGTACGAGCAGTACTTC.

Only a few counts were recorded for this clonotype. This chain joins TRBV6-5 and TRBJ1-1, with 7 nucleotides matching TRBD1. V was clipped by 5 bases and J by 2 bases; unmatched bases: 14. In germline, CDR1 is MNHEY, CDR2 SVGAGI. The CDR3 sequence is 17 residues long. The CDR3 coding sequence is TGTGCCAGCAGTCGTACCCCCTGGGGACAGACTAACACTGAAGCTTTCTTT. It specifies CASSRTPWGQTNTEAFF.

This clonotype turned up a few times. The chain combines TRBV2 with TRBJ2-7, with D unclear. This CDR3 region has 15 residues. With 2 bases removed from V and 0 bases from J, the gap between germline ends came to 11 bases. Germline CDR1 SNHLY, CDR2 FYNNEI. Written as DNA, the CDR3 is TGTGCCAGCAGTGAACTTGAAGTGATCTCCTACGAGCAGTACTTC. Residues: CASSELEVISYEQYF. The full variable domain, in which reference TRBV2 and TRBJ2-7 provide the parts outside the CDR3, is EPEVTQTPSHQVTQMGQEVILRCVPISNHLYFYWYRQILGQKVEFLVSFYNNEISEKSEIFDDQFSVERPDGSNFTLKIRSTKLEDSAMYFCASSELEVISYEQYFGPGTRLTVT.

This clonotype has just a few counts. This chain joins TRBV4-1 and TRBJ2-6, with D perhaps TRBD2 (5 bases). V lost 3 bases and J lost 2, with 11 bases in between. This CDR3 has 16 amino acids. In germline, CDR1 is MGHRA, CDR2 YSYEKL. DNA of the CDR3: TGCGCCAGCAGCCAGGGAAGGACTCCTGGGGCCAACGTCCTGACTTTC. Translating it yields CASSQGRTPGANVLTF.

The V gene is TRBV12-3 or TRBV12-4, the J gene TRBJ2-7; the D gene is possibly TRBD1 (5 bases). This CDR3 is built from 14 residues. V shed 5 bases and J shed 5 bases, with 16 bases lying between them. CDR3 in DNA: TGTGCCAGCAGTACTCTCGCAGGGCTTGACGAGCAGTACTTC. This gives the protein CASSTLAGLDEQYF.

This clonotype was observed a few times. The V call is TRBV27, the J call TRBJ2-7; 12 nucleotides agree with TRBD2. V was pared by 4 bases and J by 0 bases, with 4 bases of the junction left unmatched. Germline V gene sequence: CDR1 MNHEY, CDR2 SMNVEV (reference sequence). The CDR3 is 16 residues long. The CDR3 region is CASSSMTSGSSYEQYF. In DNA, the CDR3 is TGTGCCAGCAGTTCGATGACTAGCGGGAGCTCCTACGAGCAGTACTTC.

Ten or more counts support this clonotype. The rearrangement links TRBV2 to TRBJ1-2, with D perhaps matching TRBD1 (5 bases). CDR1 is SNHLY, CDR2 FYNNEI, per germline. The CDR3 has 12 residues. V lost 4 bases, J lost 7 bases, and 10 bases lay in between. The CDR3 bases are TGTGCCAGCAGTGGATCAGGGCCTGGCTACACCTTC. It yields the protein CASSGSGPGYTF.

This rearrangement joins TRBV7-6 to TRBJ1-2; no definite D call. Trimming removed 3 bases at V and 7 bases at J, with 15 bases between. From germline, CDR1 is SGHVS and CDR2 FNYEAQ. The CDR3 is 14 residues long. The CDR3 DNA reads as TGTGCCAGCAGCTTGGACGGAGCATTTACTGGCTACACCTTC. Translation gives CASSLDGAFTGYTF.

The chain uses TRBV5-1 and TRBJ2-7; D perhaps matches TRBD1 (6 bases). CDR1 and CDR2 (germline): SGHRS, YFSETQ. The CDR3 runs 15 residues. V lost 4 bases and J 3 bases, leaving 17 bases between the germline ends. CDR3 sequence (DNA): TGCGCCAGCAGCATACAGGGATCGGATGACTACGAGCAGTACTTC. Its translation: CASSIQGSDDYEQYF.

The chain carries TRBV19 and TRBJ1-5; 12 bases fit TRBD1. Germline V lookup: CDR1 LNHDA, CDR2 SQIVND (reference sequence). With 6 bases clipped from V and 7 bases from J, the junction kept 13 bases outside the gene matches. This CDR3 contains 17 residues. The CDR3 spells CASRGGQGALREQPQHF. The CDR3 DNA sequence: TGTGCCAGTAGGGGGGGACAGGGGGCGCTTAGGGAACAGCCCCAGCATTTT. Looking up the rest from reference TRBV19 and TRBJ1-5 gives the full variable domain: DGGITQSPKYLFRKEGQNVTLSCEQNLNHDAMYWYRQDPGQGLRLIYYSQIVNDFQKGDIAEGYSVSREKKESFPLTVTSAQKNPTAFYLCASRGGQGALREQPQHFGDGTRLSIL.

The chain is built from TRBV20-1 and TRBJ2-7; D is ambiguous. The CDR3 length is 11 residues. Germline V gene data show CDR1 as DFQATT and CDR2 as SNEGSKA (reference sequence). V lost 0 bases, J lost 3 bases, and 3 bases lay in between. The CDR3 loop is CSARESYEQYF. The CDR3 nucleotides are TGCAGTGCTAGAGAGAGCTACGAGCAGTACTTC.

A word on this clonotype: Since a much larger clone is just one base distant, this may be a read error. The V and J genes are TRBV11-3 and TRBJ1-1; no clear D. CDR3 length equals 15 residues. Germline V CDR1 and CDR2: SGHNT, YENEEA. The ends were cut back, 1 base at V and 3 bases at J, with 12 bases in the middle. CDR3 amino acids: CASSLGGNLDTEAFF. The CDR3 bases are TGTGCCAGCAGCTTAGGAGGTAACTTGGACACTGAAGCTTTCTTT.

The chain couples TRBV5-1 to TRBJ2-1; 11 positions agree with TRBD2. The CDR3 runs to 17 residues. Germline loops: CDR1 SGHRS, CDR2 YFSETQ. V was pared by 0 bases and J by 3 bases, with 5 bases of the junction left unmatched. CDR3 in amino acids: CASSLGLAGTLYNEQFF. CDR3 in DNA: TGCGCCAGCAGCTTGGGACTAGCGGGAACCCTCTACAATGAGCAGTTCTTC.

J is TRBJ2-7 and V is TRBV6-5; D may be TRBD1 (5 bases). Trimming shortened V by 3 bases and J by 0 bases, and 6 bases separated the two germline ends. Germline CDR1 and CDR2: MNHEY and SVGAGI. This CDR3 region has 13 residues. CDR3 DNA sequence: TGTGCCAGCAGTTATGGGGCCTCCTACGAGCAGTACTTC. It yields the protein CASSYGASYEQYF.

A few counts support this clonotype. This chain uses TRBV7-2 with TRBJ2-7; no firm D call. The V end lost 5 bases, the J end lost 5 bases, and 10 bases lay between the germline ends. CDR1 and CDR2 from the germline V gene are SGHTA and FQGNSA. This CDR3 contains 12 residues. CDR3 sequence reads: CASSASRHEQYF. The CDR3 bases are TGTGCCAGCAGCGCTTCTCGTCACGAGCAGTACTTC.

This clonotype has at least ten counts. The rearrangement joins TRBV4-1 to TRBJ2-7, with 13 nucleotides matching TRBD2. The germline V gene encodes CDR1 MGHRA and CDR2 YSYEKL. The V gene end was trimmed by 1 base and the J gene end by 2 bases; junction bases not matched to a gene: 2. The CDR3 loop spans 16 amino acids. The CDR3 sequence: CASSQVGTSGTYEQYF. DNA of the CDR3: TGCGCCAGCAGCCAAGTCGGGACTAGCGGGACCTACGAGCAGTACTTC.

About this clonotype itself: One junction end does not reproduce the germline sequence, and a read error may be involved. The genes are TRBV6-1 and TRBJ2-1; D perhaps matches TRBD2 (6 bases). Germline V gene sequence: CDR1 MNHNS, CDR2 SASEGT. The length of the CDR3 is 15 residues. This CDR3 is CASSQARRENNEQFF. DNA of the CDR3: TGTGCCAGCAGTCAAGCCAGGAGGGAAAACAATGAGCAGTTCTTC.

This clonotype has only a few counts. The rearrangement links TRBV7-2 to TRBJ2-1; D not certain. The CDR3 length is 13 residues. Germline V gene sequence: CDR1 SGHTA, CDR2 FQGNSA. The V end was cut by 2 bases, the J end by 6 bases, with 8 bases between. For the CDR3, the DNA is TGTGCCAGCAGCTTACGAACAGTCAATGAGCAGTTCTTC. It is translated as CASSLRTVNEQFF.